This paragraph covers one TCR beta chain sequence. The antigen is not known. The CDR3 runs 16 residues. Germline CDR1 reads SEHNR; CDR2 reads FQNEAQ (reference sequence). Unmatched junction bases numbered 4, after V lost 2 bases and J lost 2 bases. Under the authors' procedure: Owing to the provision of junction-only sequences devoid of quality scores by immunoSEQ, filtering differed. Here immunoSEQ multiplex PCR was the method, and the copy in TCRdb shows in-frame clones only, minus some. For V, J and clone size, that table is used; D and trimming come from the DNA. The sample includes 2,500,000 or so clones, roughly 92% of them seen just once. These data come from a study of shared clonotypes between healthy human individuals. Study at large: Serving as donors were a couple of women and a few men, whose ages spanned 18 to 49. Whole-study findings and limits: Non-shared clonotypes were found to have lower generation probabilities than the clonotypes that were shared by all four of the sorted-subset donors.

The TCR was taken from a man between 18 and 35 years old in good health. The genes are TRBV7-9 and TRBJ2-5, with TRBD2 matching 11 bases. The sample was naive CD4+ T cells sorted from blood. The subset: CD45RA+ positively selected. As DNA, the CDR3 is TGTGCCAGCAGCTTAAGACTAGCGGGGACTCAAGAGACCCAGTACTTC. This gives the protein CASSLRLAGTQETQYF.